This TCR beta chain comes out of a study of control samples from healthy donors and cancer patients. Sequencing was performed with immunoSEQ multiplex PCR; in TCRdb, only in-frame clones are kept and a portion is missing. The sample contains about 120,000 clones, around 87% of which appear only once. Sequencing input: blood. The TCR comes from a man in his forties or fifties in good health.

CDR3 nucleotides: TGTGCCAGCAGCTTAGCGGGACAGAACTATGGCTACACCTTC. Protein: CASSLAGQNYGYTF. The gene calls are TRBV7-8 and TRBJ1-2; the match to TRBD1 covers 7 bases. CDR1 is SGHVS, CDR2 FQNEAQ, per germline. V was pared by 0 bases and J by 2 bases, with 0 bases of the junction left unmatched. The CDR3 runs to 14 residues.